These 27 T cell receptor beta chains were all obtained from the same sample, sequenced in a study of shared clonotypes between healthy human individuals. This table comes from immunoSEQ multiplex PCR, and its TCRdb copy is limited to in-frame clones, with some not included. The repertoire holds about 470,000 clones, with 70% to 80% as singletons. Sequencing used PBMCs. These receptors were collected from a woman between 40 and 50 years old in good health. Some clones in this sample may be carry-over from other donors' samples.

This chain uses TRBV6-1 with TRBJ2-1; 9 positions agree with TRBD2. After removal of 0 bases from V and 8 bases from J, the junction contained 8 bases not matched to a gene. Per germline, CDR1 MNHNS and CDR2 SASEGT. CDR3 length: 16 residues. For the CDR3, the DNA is TGTGCCAGCAGTGAAGCGAACGGCGGGAGGGCGTATGAGCAGTTCTTC. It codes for CASSEANGGRAYEQFF.

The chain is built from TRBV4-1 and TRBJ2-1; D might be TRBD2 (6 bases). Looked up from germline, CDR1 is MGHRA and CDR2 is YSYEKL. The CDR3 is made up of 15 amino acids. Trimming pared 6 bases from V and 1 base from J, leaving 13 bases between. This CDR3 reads CASSLLAPSYNEQFF. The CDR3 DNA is TGCGCCAGCAGTCTACTAGCTCCATCCTACAATGAGCAGTTCTTC.

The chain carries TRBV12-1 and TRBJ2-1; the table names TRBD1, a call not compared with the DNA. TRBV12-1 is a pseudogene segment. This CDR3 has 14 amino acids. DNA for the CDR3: TGTGCCAGCAGCTTTGCGCAAACCGCAGATGAGCAGTTCTTC. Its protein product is CASSFAQTADEQFF.

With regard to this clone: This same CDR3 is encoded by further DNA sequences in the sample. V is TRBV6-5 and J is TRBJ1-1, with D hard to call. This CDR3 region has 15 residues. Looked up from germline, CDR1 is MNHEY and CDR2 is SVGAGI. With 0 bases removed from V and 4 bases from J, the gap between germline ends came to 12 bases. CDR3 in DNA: TGTGCCAGCAGTTACTCCGGCGGGTTGGGCACTGAAGCTTTCTTT. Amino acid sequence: CASSYSGGLGTEAFF.

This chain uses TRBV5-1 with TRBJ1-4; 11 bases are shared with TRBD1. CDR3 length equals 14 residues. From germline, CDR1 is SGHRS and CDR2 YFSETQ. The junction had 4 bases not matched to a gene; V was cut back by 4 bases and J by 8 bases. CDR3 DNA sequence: TGCGCCAGCAGCCCCGGGACAGGGGGGGAAAAACTGTTTTTT. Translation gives CASSPGTGGEKLFF.

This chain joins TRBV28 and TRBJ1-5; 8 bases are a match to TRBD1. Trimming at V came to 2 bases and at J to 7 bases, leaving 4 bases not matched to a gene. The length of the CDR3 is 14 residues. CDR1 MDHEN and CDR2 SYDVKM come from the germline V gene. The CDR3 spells CASSLHRGVQPQHF. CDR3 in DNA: TGTGCCAGCAGTTTACACAGGGGGGTACAGCCCCAGCATTTT. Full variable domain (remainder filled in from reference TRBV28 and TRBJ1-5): DVKVTQSSRYLVKRTGEKVFLECVQDMDHENMFWYRQDPGLGLRLIYFSYDVKMKEKGDIPEGYSVSREKKERFSLILESASTNQTSMYLCASSLHRGVQPQHFGDGTRLSIL.

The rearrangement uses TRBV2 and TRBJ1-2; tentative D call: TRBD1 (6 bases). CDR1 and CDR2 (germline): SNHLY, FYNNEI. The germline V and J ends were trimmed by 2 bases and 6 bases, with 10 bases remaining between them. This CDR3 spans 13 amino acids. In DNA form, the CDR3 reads TGTGCCAGCAGTGAATACAGGGAGAATGGCTACACCTTC. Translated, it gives CASSEYRENGYTF.

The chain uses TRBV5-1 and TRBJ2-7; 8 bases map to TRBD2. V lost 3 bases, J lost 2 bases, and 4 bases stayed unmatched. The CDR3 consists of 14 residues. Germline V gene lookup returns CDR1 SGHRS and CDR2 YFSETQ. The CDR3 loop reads CASSYSSGPYEQYF. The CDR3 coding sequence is TGCGCCAGCAGCTACTCTAGCGGGCCCTACGAGCAGTACTTC. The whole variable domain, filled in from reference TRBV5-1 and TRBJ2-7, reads KAGVTQTPRYLIKTRGQQVTLSCSPISGHRSVSWYQQTPGQGLQFLFEYFSETQRNKGNFPGRFSGRQFSNSRSEMNVSTLELGDSALYLCASSYSSGPYEQYFGPGTRLTVT.

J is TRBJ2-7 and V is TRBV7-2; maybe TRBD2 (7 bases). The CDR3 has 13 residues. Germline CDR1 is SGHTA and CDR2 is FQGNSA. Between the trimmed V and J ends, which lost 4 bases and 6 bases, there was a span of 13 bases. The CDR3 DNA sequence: TGTGCCAGCAGCTCCCGCGGGGGCTTCGAGCAGTACTTC. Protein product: CASSSRGGFEQYF.

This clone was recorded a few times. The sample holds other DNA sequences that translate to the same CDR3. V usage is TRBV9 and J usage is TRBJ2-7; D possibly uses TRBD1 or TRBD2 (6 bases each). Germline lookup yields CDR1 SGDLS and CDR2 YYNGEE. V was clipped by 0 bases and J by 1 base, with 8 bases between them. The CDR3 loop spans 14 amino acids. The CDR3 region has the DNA TGTGCCAGCAGCGTAGCGGGGGCTTCCTACGAGCAGTACTTC. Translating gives CASSVAGASYEQYF.

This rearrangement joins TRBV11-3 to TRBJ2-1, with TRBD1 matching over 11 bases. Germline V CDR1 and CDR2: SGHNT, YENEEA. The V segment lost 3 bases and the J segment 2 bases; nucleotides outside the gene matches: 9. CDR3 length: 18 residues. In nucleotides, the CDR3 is TGTGCCAGCAGCTTCGGACAGGGGGCGAGAGGACCCTACAATGAGCAGTTCTTC. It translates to CASSFGQGARGPYNEQFF.

The CDR3 region is CASSRSVPNTEAFF. The CDR3, as DNA: TGTGCCAGCAGCCGCAGTGTGCCGAACACTGAAGCTTTCTTT. J is TRBJ1-1 and V is TRBV4-2, with D hard to call. The V gene lost 4 bases and the J gene lost 1 base, with 10 bases spanning the gap. CDR3 length: 14 amino acids. Germline values: CDR1 LGHNA, CDR2 YNFKEQ.

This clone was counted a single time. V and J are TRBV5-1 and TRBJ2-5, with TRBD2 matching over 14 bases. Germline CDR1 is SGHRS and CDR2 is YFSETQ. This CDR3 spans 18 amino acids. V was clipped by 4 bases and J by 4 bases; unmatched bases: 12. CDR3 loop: CASSLQGLAGVGGETQYF. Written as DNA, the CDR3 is TGCGCCAGCAGCCTCCAGGGACTAGCGGGAGTCGGAGGAGAGACCCAGTACTTC.

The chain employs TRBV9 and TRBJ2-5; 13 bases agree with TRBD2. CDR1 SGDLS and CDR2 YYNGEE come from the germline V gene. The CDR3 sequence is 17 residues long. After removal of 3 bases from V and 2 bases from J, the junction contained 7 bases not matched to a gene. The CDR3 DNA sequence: TGTGCCAGCAGCGGGGGACTAGCGGGACCTATTCAAGAGACCCAGTACTTC. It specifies CASSGGLAGPIQETQYF.

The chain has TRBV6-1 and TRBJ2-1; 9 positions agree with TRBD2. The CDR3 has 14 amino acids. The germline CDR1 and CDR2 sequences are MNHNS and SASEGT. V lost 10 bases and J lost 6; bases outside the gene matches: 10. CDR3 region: CAISGTSLGNEQFF. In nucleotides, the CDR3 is TGTGCCATCAGCGGGACTAGCCTGGGCAATGAGCAGTTCTTC.

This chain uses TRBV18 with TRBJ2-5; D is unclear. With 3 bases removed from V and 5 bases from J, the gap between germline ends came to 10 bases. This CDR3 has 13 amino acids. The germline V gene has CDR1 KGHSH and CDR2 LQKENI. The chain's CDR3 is CASSPGPWETQYF. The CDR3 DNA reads TGTGCCAGCTCACCCGGCCCCTGGGAGACCCAGTACTTC.

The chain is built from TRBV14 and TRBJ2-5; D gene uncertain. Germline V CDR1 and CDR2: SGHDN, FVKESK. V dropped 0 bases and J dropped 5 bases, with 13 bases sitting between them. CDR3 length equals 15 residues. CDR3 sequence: CASSQEMGPGETQYF. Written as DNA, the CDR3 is TGTGCCAGCAGCCAAGAAATGGGTCCGGGCGAGACCCAGTACTTC.

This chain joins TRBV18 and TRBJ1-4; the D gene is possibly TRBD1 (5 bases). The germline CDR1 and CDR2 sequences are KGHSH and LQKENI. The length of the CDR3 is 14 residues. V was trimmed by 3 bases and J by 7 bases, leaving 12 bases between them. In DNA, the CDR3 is TGTGCCAGCTCACCGCCCGGGGCGCGTGAAAAACTGTTTTTT. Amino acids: CASSPPGAREKLFF.

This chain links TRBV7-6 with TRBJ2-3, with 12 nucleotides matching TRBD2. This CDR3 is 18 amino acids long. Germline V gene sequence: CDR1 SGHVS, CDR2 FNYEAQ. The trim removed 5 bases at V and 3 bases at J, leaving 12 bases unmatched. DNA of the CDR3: TGTGCCAGCAGCCTAGGACTAGCGGGGAAAGGCGGGACAGATACGCAGTATTTT. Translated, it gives CASSLGLAGKGGTDTQYF.

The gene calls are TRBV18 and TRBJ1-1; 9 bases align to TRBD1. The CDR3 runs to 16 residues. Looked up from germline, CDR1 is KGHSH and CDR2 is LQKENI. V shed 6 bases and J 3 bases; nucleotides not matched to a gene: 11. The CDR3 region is CASSGGTGTEDTEAFF. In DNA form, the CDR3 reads TGTGCCAGCTCCGGTGGGACAGGGACTGAGGACACTGAAGCTTTCTTT.

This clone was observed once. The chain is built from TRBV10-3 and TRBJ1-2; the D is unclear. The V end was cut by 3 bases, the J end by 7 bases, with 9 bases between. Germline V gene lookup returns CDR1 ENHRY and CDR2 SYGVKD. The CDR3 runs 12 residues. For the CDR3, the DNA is TGTGCCATCAGTGACTCCGAGGGTGGCTACACCTTC. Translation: CAISDSEGGYTF.

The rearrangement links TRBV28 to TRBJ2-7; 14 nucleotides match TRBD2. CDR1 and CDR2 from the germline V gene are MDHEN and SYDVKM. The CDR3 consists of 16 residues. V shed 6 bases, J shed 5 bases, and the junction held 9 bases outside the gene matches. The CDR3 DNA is TGTGCCAGCAGGCCGAGGACTAGCGGGAGGAACCACGAGCAGTACTTC. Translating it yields CASRPRTSGRNHEQYF.

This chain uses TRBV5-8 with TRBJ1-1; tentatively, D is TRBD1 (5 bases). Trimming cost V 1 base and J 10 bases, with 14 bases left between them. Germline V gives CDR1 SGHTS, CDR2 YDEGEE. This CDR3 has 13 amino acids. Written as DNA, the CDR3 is TGTGCCAGCAGCTTGTATGGGGCCCCGAGAGCTTTCTTT. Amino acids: CASSLYGAPRAFF. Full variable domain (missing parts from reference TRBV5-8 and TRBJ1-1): EAGVTQSPTHLIKTRGQQATLRCSPISGHTSVYWYQQALGLGLQFLLWYDEGEERNRGNFPPRFSGRQFPNYSSELNVNALELEDSALYLCASSLYGAPRAFFGQGTRLTVV.

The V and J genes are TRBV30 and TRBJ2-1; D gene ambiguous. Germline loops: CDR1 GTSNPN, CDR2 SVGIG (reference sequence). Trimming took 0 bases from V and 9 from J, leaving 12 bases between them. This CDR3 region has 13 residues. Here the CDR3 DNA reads TGTGCCTGGAGTGTACTCGGCGTGGGTGAGCAGTTCTTC. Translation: CAWSVLGVGEQFF.

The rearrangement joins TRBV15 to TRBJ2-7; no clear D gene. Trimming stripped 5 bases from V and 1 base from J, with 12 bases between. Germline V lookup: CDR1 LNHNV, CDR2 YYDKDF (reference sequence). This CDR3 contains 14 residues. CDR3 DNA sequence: TGTGCCACCAGCGGCCGACACCCTTCCTACGAGCAGTACTTC. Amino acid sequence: CATSGRHPSYEQYF.

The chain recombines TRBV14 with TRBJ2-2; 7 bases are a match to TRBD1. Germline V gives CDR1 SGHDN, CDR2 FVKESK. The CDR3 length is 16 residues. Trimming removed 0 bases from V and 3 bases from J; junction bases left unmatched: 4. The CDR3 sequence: CASSQDLGQHTGELFF. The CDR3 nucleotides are TGTGCCAGCAGCCAAGATTTGGGACAGCACACCGGGGAGCTGTTTTTT.

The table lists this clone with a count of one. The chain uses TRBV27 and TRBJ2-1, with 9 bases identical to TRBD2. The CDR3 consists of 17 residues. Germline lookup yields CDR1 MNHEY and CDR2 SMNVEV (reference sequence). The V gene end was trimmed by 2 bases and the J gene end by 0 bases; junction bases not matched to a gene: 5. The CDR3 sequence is CASSLMAGGSSYNEQFF. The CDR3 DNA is TGTGCCAGCAGTTTAATGGCGGGAGGGAGCTCCTACAATGAGCAGTTCTTC.